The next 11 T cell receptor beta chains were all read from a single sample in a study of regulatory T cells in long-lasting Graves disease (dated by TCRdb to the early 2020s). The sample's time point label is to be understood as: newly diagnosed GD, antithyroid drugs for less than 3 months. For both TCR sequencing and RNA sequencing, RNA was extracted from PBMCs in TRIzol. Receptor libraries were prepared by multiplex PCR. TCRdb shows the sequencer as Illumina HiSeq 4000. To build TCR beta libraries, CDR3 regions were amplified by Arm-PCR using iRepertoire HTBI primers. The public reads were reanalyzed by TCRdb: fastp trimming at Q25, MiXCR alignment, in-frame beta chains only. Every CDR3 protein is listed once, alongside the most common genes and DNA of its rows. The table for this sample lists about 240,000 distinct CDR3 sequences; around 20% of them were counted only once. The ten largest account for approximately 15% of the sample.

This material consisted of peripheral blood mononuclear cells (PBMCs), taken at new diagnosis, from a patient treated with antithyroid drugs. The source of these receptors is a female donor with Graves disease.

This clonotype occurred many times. CDR3 bases: TGTGCCAGCAGCTTATCGGGGAGCTCTGGGGCCAACGTCCTGACTTTC. Translating gives CASSLSGSSGANVLTF. V is TRBV13 and J is TRBJ2-6, with a weak D call TRBD2 (5 bases). CDR1 is PRHDT, CDR2 FYEKMQ, per germline (reference sequence). V lost 2 bases and J lost 0, with 8 bases in between. The CDR3 spans 16 residues.

CDR3 sequence (DNA): TGCAGTGCTAGAGATAGCGGGAGGTTCTACAATGAGCAGTTCTTC. Protein product: CSARDSGRFYNEQFF. The rearrangement joins TRBV20-1 to TRBJ2-1; 10 nucleotides line up with TRBD2. The CDR3 loop spans 15 amino acids. V trimming: 0 bases; J trimming: 3 bases; junction bases outside the gene matches: 2. The germline gives CDR1 DFQATT, CDR2 SNEGSKA (reference sequence).

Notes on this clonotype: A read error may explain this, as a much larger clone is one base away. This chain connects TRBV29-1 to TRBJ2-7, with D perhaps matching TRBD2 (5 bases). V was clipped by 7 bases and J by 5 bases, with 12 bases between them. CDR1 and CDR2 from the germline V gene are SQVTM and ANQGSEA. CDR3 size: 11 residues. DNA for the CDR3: TGCAGCGCTGTTTGGGGAGACGAGCAGTACTTC. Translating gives CSAVWGDEQYF.

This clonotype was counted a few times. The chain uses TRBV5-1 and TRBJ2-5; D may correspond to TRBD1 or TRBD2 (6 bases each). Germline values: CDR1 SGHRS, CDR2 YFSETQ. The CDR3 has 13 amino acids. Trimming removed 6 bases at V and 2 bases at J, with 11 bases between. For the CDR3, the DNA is TGCGCCAGCATGGAGGGGGGACAAGAGACCCAGTACTTC. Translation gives CASMEGGQETQYF.

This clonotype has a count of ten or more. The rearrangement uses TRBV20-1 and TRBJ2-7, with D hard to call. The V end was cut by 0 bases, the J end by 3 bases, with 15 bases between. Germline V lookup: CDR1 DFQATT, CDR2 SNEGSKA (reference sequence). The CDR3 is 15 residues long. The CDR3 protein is CSARDFKGRSYEQYF. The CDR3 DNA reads TGCAGTGCTAGAGATTTTAAGGGTAGAAGCTACGAGCAGTACTTC.

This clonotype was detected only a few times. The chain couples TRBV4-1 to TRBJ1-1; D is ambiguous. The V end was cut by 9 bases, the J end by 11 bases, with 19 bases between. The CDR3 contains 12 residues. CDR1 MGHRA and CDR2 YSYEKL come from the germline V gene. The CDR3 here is CASAGPTGPAFF. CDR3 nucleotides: TGCGCCAGTGCCGGACCAACCGGTCCGGCTTTCTTT.

The CDR3 loop is CASSQGARVHNEQFF. CDR3 coding DNA: TGTGCCAGCAGCCAAGGGGCTAGAGTCCACAATGAGCAGTTCTTC. The genes are TRBV11-2 and TRBJ2-1; weak D call: TRBD1 (5 bases). The germline V gene encodes CDR1 SGHAT and CDR2 FQNNGV. V was cut by 5 bases and J by 5 bases, with 16 bases left in between. The CDR3 sequence is 15 residues long.

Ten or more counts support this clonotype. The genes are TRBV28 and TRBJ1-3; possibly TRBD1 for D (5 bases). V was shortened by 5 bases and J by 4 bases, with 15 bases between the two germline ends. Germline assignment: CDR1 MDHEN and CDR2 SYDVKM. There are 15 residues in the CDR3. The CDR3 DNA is TGTGCCAGCAGTGGAGCGGGGGTGTTAGGAAACACCATATATTTT. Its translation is CASSGAGVLGNTIYF.

The CDR3 DNA follows: TGTGCCATCAGTGATAATCCGAGCTCCTATAATTCACCCCTCCACTTT. Protein: CAISDNPSSYNSPLHF. This chain uses TRBV10-3 with TRBJ1-6; no firm D call. V dropped 3 bases and J dropped 0 bases, with 9 bases sitting between them. This CDR3 is built from 16 residues. Germline V gene sequence: CDR1 ENHRY, CDR2 SYGVKD.

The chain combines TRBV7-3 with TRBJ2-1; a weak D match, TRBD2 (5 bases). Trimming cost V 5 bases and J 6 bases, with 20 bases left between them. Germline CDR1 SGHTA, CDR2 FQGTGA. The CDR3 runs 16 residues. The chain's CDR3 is CASSTIEWAGSNEQFF. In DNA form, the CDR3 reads TGTGCCAGCAGCACCATAGAGTGGGCTGGGAGCAATGAGCAGTTCTTC.

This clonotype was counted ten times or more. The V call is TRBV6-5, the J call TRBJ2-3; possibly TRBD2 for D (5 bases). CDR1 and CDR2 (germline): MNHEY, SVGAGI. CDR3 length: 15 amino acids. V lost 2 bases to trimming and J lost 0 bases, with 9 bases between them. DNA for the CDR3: TGTGCCAGCAGTTACCTCGGGGTGAGCACAGATACGCAGTATTTT. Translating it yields CASSYLGVSTDTQYF.